Presented here are 14 T cell receptor beta chains from one specimen sequenced in a study of human T cells and chemical hapten exposure. TCRdb ran MiXCR on the 5' RACE reads and lists one entry per CDR3 protein. Of about 110,000 distinct CDR3 sequences listed, 15% to 20% are singletons. The total RNA was obtained from whole blood that was not fractionated. The receptors here all came from a human donor in good health.

The V and J genes are TRBV29-1 and TRBJ2-7; tentatively, D is TRBD1 (5 bases). Trimming removed 6 bases from V and 3 bases from J, with 9 bases in between. Germline V CDR1 and CDR2: SQVTM, ANQGSEA. CDR3 length: 11 amino acids. CDR3 bases: TGCAGCGTCCACGACAGCTACGAGCAGTACTTC. Encoded protein: CSVHDSYEQYF.

J is TRBJ2-1 and V is TRBV5-5; 7 bases line up with TRBD2. Germline V gene data show CDR1 as SGHKS and CDR2 as YYEKEE (reference sequence). The CDR3 has 14 amino acids. With V trimmed by 4 bases and J by 3 bases, 4 bases remained unmatched. The CDR3 DNA sequence: TGTGCCAGCAGCCCGGGAGGCCTCTACAATGAGCAGTTCTTC. This sequence encodes CASSPGGLYNEQFF.

The chain recombines TRBV4-1 with TRBJ2-6, with TRBD1 identical over 8 bases. The junction had 4 bases not matched to a gene; V was cut back by 6 bases and J by 3 bases. The CDR3 length is 15 residues. CDR1 is MGHRA and CDR2 is YSYEKL in the germline V gene. The CDR3 nucleotides read TGCGCCAGCAGGGCAGGGGGCGGTGGGGCCAACGTCCTGACTTTC. Amino acid sequence: CASRAGGGGANVLTF.

The chain combines TRBV6-6 with TRBJ1-1; perhaps TRBD1 as D (6 bases). The germline gives CDR1 MNHNY, CDR2 SVGAGI (reference sequence). Deletions cut 5 bases from V and 0 bases from J, with 13 bases between. The CDR3 totals 15 residues. The CDR3 DNA reads TGTGCCAGCAGTCCTCCCAGGGGATTGAACACTGAAGCTTTCTTT. Protein product: CASSPPRGLNTEAFF.

The V and J genes are TRBV28 and TRBJ2-7, with TRBD1 matching over 7 bases. After removal of 6 bases from V and 2 bases from J, the junction contained 10 bases not matched to a gene. CDR1 is MDHEN and CDR2 is SYDVKM in the germline V gene. This CDR3 is 15 amino acids long. The CDR3 protein is CASSSYRDSTYEQYF. CDR3 coding DNA: TGTGCCAGCAGCTCTTACCGGGACAGCACCTACGAGCAGTACTTC.

This clonotype was seen only a few times. The chain joins TRBV5-1 to TRBJ1-2; D may be TRBD1 (6 bases). Per the germline V gene, CDR1 is SGHRS and CDR2 is YFSETQ. With 1 base removed from V and 3 bases from J, the gap between germline ends came to 19 bases. The CDR3 is 17 amino acids. The CDR3 loop is CASSLNPRGKVDYGYTF. In nucleotides, the CDR3 is TGCGCCAGCAGCTTGAATCCCAGGGGCAAGGTGGACTATGGCTACACCTTC.

This clonotype was seen a few times. CDR3 region: CATGPGDGGKTQYF. The CDR3 coding sequence is TGTGCCACCGGCCCCGGAGACGGGGGAAAGACCCAGTACTTC. The rearrangement joins TRBV24-1 to TRBJ2-5; a weak D match, TRBD2 (6 bases). The V and J ends lost 9 bases and 6 bases respectively, with 19 bases between them. The CDR3 extends over 14 amino acids. Germline V lookup: CDR1 KGHDR, CDR2 SFDVKD.

This clonotype appeared a few times. The rearrangement uses TRBV10-3 and TRBJ2-3; 8 bases fit TRBD1. The junction had 7 bases not matched to a gene; V was cut back by 6 bases and J by 2 bases. Germline CDR1 and CDR2: ENHRY and SYGVKD. CDR3 length equals 15 residues. CDR3 protein: CAISGGQAITDTQYF. CDR3 sequence (DNA): TGTGCCATCAGCGGGGGACAGGCAATCACAGATACGCAGTATTTT.

This clonotype turned up a few times. V usage is TRBV4-1 and J usage is TRBJ1-2, with D uncertain. CDR3 length: 16 amino acids. The V gene lost 0 bases and the J gene lost 5 bases, with 16 bases spanning the gap. Germline CDR1 and CDR2: MGHRA and YSYEKL. The CDR3 nucleotides are TGCGCCAGCAGCCAAGAAAAAGCGGCACAGTTATATGGCTACACCTTC. Its protein product is CASSQEKAAQLYGYTF.

This clonotype has only a few counts. This chain connects TRBV28 to TRBJ2-7; perhaps TRBD1 as D (7 bases). Trimming cost V 5 bases and J 5 bases, with 22 bases left between them. This CDR3 region has 16 residues. Germline values: CDR1 MDHEN, CDR2 SYDVKM. This CDR3 is CASSPDPGGGWNEQYF. The CDR3 DNA is TGTGCCAGCAGTCCCGACCCCGGAGGGGGCTGGAACGAGCAGTACTTC.

The chain carries TRBV28 and TRBJ2-7; possible D gene TRBD2, 5 bases. Per germline, CDR1 MDHEN and CDR2 SYDVKM. Trimming removed 8 bases at V and 2 bases at J, with 16 bases between. The length of the CDR3 is 14 residues. Here the CDR3 DNA reads TGTGCCAGCGGCGGACTCGTTAGCCCCTACGAGCAGTACTTC. Its protein product is CASGGLVSPYEQYF.

The chain combines TRBV6-2 or TRBV6-3 with TRBJ1-5, with D unclear. CDR3 length equals 13 residues. Trimming cost V 5 bases and J 7 bases, with 12 bases left between them. Germline values: CDR1 MNHEY, CDR2 SVGEGT. CDR3 bases: TGTGCCAGCAGTGAAAACTTGGGGCAGCCCCAGCATTTT. Protein: CASSENLGQPQHF.

This clonotype has a handful of counts. The V call is TRBV20-1, the J call TRBJ1-3; no clear D gene. V gave up 5 bases and J gave up 10 bases, with 12 bases separating them. The CDR3 totals 11 residues. Germline V lookup: CDR1 DFQATT, CDR2 SNEGSKA (reference sequence). CDR3 in amino acids: CSAEFTDTIYF. CDR3 nucleotides: TGCAGTGCTGAATTTACGGATACCATATATTTT.

This clonotype was detected only a few times. The chain uses TRBV10-3 and TRBJ2-1, with TRBD2 as a possible D gene (5 bases). The CDR3 runs 14 residues. Germline lookup yields CDR1 ENHRY and CDR2 SYGVKD. Trimming took off 2 bases at V and 5 bases at J, with 10 bases between the two ends. CDR3 loop: CAISEEGRHNEQFF. DNA of the CDR3: TGTGCCATCAGTGAGGAGGGCCGTCACAATGAGCAGTTCTTC.